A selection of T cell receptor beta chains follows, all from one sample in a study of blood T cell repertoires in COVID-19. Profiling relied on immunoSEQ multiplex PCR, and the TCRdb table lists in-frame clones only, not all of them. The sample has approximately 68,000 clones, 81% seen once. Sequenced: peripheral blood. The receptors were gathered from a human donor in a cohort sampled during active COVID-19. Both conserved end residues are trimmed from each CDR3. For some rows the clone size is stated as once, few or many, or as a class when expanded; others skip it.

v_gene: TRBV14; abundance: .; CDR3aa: ASSPDYSYEQY
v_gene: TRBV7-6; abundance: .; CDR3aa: ASSRGGGSGEQF
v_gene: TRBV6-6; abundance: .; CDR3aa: ASSRWAGGAGGEQF
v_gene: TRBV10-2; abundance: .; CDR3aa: ASSGSGRGY
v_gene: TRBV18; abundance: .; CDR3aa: ASSPGEGVSSPLH
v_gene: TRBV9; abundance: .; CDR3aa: ASSVLAGGLYNEQF
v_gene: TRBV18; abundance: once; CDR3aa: ASSETGNGNTIY
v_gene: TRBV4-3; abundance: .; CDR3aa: ASSRSRSGYTDTQY
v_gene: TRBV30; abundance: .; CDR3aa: ALGGLAVYEQY
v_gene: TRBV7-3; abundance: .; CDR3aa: ASSLGGPLF
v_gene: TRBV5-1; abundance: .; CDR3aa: ASSSGQLTDTQY
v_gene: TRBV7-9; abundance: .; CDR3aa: ASSLRGISGNTIY
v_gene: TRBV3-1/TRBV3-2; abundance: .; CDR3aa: ASSPRDRGRDEQY
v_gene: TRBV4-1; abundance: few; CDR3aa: ASSRTAIRGPQPQH
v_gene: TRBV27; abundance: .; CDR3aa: ASSSGTSGRIFNEQF
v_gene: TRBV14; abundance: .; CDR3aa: ASSLGGPTDTQY
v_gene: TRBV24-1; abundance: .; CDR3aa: ATSDRASDRGRGEQY
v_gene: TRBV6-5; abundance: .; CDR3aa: ASSNYPGQGTYEQY
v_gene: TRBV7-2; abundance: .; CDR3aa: ASSLAFGEGGGDTQY
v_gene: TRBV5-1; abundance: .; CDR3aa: ASSSGLAGVGGTDTQY
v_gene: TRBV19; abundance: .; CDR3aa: ASSIDLSGSNTGELF
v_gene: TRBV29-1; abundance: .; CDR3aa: SVRNTGELF
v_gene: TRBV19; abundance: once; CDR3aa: ASSPSWDRVTEELF
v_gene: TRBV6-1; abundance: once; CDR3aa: ASSVRQGENSNQPQH
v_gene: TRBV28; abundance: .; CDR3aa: ASSLSVPGQGNEQY
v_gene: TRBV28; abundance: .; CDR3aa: ASSLPGRSQH
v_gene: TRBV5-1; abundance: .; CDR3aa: ASNPGQGSYGYT
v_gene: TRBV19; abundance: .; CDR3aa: ASSIVPRTASNQPQH
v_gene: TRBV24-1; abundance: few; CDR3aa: ATSAGSGELF
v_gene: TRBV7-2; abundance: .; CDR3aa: ASSSPSGRNEQF
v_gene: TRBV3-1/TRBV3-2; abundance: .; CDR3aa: ASSQDRGGGLAKNIQY
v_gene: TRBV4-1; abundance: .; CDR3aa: ASSTPGRETQY
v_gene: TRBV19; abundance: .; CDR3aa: ASSGVEQPRDQPQH
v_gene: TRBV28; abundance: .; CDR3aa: ASSSSGLAGEGETDTQY
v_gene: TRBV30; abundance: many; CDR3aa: AWTEGGGEAF
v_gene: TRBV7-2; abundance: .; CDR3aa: ASSQLAGGGRETQY
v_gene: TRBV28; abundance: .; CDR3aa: ASSYGSGNEQF
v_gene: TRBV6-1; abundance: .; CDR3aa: ASSEVWPSEAF
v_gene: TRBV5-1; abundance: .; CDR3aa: ASTLGQGSSYNSPLH
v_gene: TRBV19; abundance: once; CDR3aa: ASSMRATNEKLF
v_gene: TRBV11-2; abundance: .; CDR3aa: ASSLVSGFERTSDTQY
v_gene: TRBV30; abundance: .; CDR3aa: AWRALTDTQY
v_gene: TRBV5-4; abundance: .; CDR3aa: ASSLEGRGFDEQF
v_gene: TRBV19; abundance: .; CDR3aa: ASSMTEGEAHSY
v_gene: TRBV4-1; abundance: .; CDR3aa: ASSPWLIARYNEQF
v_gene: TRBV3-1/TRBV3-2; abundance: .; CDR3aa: ASSRLAGGSDTQY
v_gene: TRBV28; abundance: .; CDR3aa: ASSLYARDGQH
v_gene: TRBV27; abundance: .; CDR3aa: ASSLSGGLRYGYT
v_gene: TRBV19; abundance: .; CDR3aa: ATSGIGTGELF
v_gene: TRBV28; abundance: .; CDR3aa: ASREDRYEQY
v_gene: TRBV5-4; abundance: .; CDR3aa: ASSIAGLRTYEQY
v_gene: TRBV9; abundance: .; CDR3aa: ASSVTARVQLVHNEQF
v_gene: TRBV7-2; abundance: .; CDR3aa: ASSFLQGASSPLH
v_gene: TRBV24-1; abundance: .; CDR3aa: ATSDFGRDTGELF
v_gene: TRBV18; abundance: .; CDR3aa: ASSPPEGQDTGELF
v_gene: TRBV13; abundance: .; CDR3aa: ASSLRGGGVHNEQF
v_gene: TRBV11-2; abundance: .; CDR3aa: ASSPLDSQSYYGYT
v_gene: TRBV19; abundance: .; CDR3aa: ASSSRTATSRHNEQF